These T cell receptor beta chains were read from a single sample in a study of neurological immune-mediated disorders. MiXCR, applied by TCRdb to the 5' RACE reads, yields one record per CDR3 protein. The table shows about 59,000 distinct CDR3 sequences, with about 13% occurring only once. The sequenced material came from PBMCs. These receptors came from a woman aged 55-69 years with HTLV-1-associated myelopathy (HAM/TSP). Each CDR3 is given with its conserved first and last residue. The D gene is left open where the match is weak. Rows give clone size only sometimes, using once, few, many, or a class for an expanded clone.

TRBV12-3/TRBV12-4	-	-	TRBJ2-7	TGTGCTAGCTCCCAGGGTTTAATCTACGAGCTGTACTTC	CASSQGLIYELYF
TRBV11-2	TRBD2	many	TRBJ2-5	TGTGCCAGCAGCTTAGCGGGAGGGAGATACCAAGAGACCCAGTACTTC	CASSLAGGRYQETQYF
TRBV29-1	TRBD1	many	TRBJ2-5	TGCAGCGTTGAAAAACAGGGGGGACAGACCCAGTACTTC	CSVEKQGGQTQYF
TRBV12-3/TRBV12-4	-	-	TRBJ2-3	TGTGCCAGCAGTCTGGCCGCAATCCACACAGATACGCAGTATTTT	CASSLAAIHTDTQYF
TRBV12-3/TRBV12-4	-	many	TRBJ1-1	TGTGCCAGCAGTTTGAGACAATTGAACACTGAAGCTTTCTTT	CASSLRQLNTEAFF
TRBV5-1	-	many	TRBJ1-1	TGCGCCAGCAGCTTGGGGCCGACCGTCCGGGGTGAAGCTTTCTTT	CASSLGPTVRGEAFF
TRBV5-1	TRBD1	many	TRBJ1-1	TGCGCCAGCAGCGCAGACAGGGGGCTGGGTGAAGCTTTCTTT	CASSADRGLGEAFF
TRBV2	-	many	TRBJ2-1	TGTGCCAGCAGTACGGCGGGATGGTACAATGAGCAGTTCTTC	CASSTAGWYNEQFF
TRBV20-1	TRBD2	-	TRBJ2-7	TGCAGTGCTACCCACGGGACTAGCGGCTACGAGCAGTACTTC	CSATHGTSGYEQYF
TRBV7-2	-	many	TRBJ2-5	TGTGCCAGCAGCCGAGTAGCGGAAAACCAAGAGACCCAGTACTTC	CASSRVAENQETQYF
TRBV11-2	TRBD2	many	TRBJ2-7	TGTGCCAGCAGCTTAGTTTGGGGGGGCTACGAGCAGTACTTC	CASSLVWGGYEQYF
TRBV7-8	-	many	TRBJ2-7	TGTGCCAGCAGCTTAAGTAGCGGTGATCCTACCTACGAGCAGTACTTC	CASSLSSGDPTYEQYF
TRBV6-2/TRBV6-3	-	many	TRBJ2-7	TGTGCCAGCAGGACGACCACGAACTACGAGCAGTACTTC	CASRTTTNYEQYF
TRBV20-1	TRBD1	many	TRBJ1-5	TGCAGTGCTAGAGACCGGGGACAGGGCCAGAATCAGCCCCAGCATTTT	CSARDRGQGQNQPQHF
TRBV6-5	-	many	TRBJ1-2	TGTGCCAGCAGCAACTCGGAAGGCTACACCTTC	CASSNSEGYTF
TRBV5-1	TRBD1	many	TRBJ2-7	TGCGCCAGCAGCTACGACAGGGCCGCCCAGTACTTC	CASSYDRAAQYF
TRBV5-1	-	many	TRBJ2-1	TGCGCCAGCAGCTTGGATACCGGGGAATACAATGAGCAGTTCTTC	CASSLDTGEYNEQFF
TRBV11-2	TRBD2	few	TRBJ2-3	TGTGCCAGCAGCCTAGCTAGGCTAGCGGGAGCGGATACGCAGTATTTT	CASSLARLAGADTQYF
TRBV5-1	-	medium-sized	TRBJ1-5	TGCGCCAGCAGCTTGGTTAGCAATCAGCCCCAGCATTTT	CASSLVSNQPQHF
TRBV7-8	TRBD2	medium-sized	TRBJ2-2	TGTGCCAGCAGCATTAGCGGGAGTGGCACCGGGGAGCTGTTTTTT	CASSISGSGTGELFF
TRBV29-1	-	many	TRBJ1-1	TGCAGCGTTGAGATGGGTTTGCGGACTGAAGCTTTCTTT	CSVEMGLRTEAFF
TRBV6-6	TRBD2	many	TRBJ2-3	TGTGCCAGCAGTTCGGGACTAGCGGGACCGCGGATCACAGATACGCAGTATTTT	CASSSGLAGPRITDTQYF
TRBV7-9	TRBD1	many	TRBJ2-1	TGTGCCAGCAGCTCACCGGGACAGGAGTACAATGAGCAGTTCTTC	CASSSPGQEYNEQFF
TRBV27	-	few	TRBJ1-5	TGTGCCAGCAGCCCCCTATTAGGGGGGTCGGGGGACTACAATCAGCCCCAGCATTTT	CASSPLLGGSGDYNQPQHF
TRBV27	-	many	TRBJ1-2	TGTGCCAGCAGTTCGAGACAGGCTAGAGGGGGTGGCTACACCTTC	CASSSRQARGGGYTF
TRBV5-1	-	many	TRBJ1-1	TGCGCCAGCAGCGGTGGGGGCCTAAACACTGAAGCTTTCTTT	CASSGGGLNTEAFF
TRBV4-2	-	many	TRBJ2-3	TGTGCCAGCAGCCAAGATCGGGCTAGTGGAAGTACGCAGTATTTT	CASSQDRASGSTQYF
TRBV7-6	-	many	TRBJ2-7	TGTGCCAGCAGCTTAGAAGGTGGGGCACCCGGGTTCTACGAGCAGTACTTC	CASSLEGGAPGFYEQYF
TRBV6-5	-	many	TRBJ1-5	TGTGCCAGCAGCCCACAGGCGGATCATCTCAGTCCCCAGCATTTT	CASSPQADHLSPQHF
TRBV29-1	TRBD1	many	TRBJ2-1	TGCAGCGTAGAGAAGGGACAGGGCGCCTACAATGAGCAGTTCTTC	CSVEKGQGAYNEQFF
TRBV21-1	-	many	TRBJ2-7	TGTGCCAGCAGCAAAGTAGTGGAAGGCCATTCCTACGAGCAGTACTTC	CASSKVVEGHSYEQYF
TRBV7-6	TRBD2	-	TRBJ2-1	TGTGCCAGCAGCTTAGCGGGGCTAGCGGGAAACATCGGCCATGAGCAGTTCTTC	CASSLAGLAGNIGHEQFF
TRBV6-1	TRBD2	once	TRBJ2-1	TGTGCCAGCAGCGTAGGACTAGCGGGAGTACGCAATGAGCAGTTCTTC	CASSVGLAGVRNEQFF
TRBV14	-	many	TRBJ2-2	TGTGCCAGCAGCGGACCGCCGTCCGGGGAGCTGTTTTTT	CASSGPPSGELFF
TRBV15	-	many	TRBJ1-2	TGTGCCACCAGCAGTCCCACGGAAGTCTATGGCTACACCTTC	CATSSPTEVYGYTF
TRBV7-2	-	many	TRBJ2-2	TGTGCCAGCAGCCCGCACGCGAACACCGGGGAGCTGTTTTTT	CASSPHANTGELFF
TRBV20-1	-	many	TRBJ2-3	TGCAGTGCTACGCCGGGCCTCCCGCAGTATTTT	CSATPGLPQYF
TRBV5-1	TRBD1	many	TRBJ2-1	TGCGCCAGCAGCTTGAAAGGGACAGGGGGAAATGAGCAGTTCTTC	CASSLKGTGGNEQFF
TRBV20-1	TRBD1	many	TRBJ2-7	TGCAGTGCCGCAAGCCAGGGGGCGTCATCCGAGCAGTACTTC	CSAASQGASSEQYF
TRBV5-1	TRBD2	many	TRBJ2-5	TGCGCCAGCAGCTTGGAAGCAGCGGGGGGCCAAGAGACCCAGTACTTC	CASSLEAAGGQETQYF
TRBV19	TRBD1	-	TRBJ1-5	TGTGCCAGTAAATTAGGAGGGGGCGGCAATCAGCCCCAGCATTTT	CASKLGGGGNQPQHF
TRBV14	TRBD2	-	TRBJ2-7	TGTGCCAGCACCTATAGCGGGAGTTCCTACGAGCAGTACTTC	CASTYSGSSYEQYF
TRBV28	-	many	TRBJ1-2	TGTGCCACCTCACCCCAGGGGACCCTTAACTATGGCTACACCTTC	CATSPQGTLNYGYTF
TRBV20-1	-	many	TRBJ2-7	TGCAGTGCTAGAGTTACTAGCAGGATCTACGAGCAGTACTTC	CSARVTSRIYEQYF
TRBV6-6	-	many	TRBJ1-2	TGTGCCAGCAGCCCTACCCGGACGGAGGGCTACACCTTC	CASSPTRTEGYTF
TRBV27	TRBD1	many	TRBJ1-2	TGTGCCAGCAGTTTGGCTACAGGGGGTGGCTACACCTTC	CASSLATGGGYTF
TRBV27	-	many	TRBJ1-2	TGTGCCAGCAGTTTATCGGCTATCAGGGTGGCGGCGTATGGCTACACCTTC	CASSLSAIRVAAYGYTF
TRBV12-3/TRBV12-4	TRBD2	medium-sized	TRBJ2-3	TGTGCCAGCCTCAATGCGGGGGGAACAGATACGCAGTATTTT	CASLNAGGTDTQYF
TRBV18	-	-	TRBJ1-2	TGTGCCAGCTCCGTCAAGGTCATCCGGGACGGCCATGGTGGCTACACCTTC	CASSVKVIRDGHGGYTF
TRBV27	TRBD2	many	TRBJ2-7	TGTGCCAGCAGTCCGGCGGGACTAGCGAGCTCCTACGAGCAGTACTTC	CASSPAGLASSYEQYF
TRBV5-1	-	many	TRBJ2-2	TGCGCCAGCAGCTCCATGGGGGCAGCGGGGGAGCTGTTTTTT	CASSSMGAAGELFF
TRBV7-2	-	few	TRBJ2-1	TGTGCCAGCAACCCTCTTGGGGGGAGCTCCTACAATGAGCAGTTCTTC	CASNPLGGSSYNEQFF
TRBV28	-	many	TRBJ1-1	TGTGCCAGCAGTTTCGCGGGGCACACTGAAGCTTTCTTT	CASSFAGHTEAFF